The clone carrying this TCR beta chain was observed at least ten times. In TCRdb, the PCR reads were re-called with MiXCR into one record per CDR3 protein. This sample has approximately 18,000 distinct CDR3 sequences; roughly two fifths occur once, and the top ten carry more than 25%. This specimen comes from a study of tumor-infiltrating lymphocytes in oesophageal squamous cell carcinoma. The V gene lost 7 bases and the J gene lost 5 bases, with 17 bases spanning the gap. The CDR3 sequence is 14 residues long. Germline V gene sequence: CDR1 LNHDA, CDR2 SQIVND (reference sequence). The J gene is TRBJ2-5, the V gene TRBV19; possibly TRBD2 for D (5 bases). This sequence originates from a male donor with esophageal squamous cell carcinoma. Sequencing was carried out using esophageal tumor tissue. The CDR3 sequence is CASTDIGRGETQYF. CDR3 nucleotide sequence: TGTGCCAGTACCGATATCGGAAGAGGGGAGACCCAGTACTTC.